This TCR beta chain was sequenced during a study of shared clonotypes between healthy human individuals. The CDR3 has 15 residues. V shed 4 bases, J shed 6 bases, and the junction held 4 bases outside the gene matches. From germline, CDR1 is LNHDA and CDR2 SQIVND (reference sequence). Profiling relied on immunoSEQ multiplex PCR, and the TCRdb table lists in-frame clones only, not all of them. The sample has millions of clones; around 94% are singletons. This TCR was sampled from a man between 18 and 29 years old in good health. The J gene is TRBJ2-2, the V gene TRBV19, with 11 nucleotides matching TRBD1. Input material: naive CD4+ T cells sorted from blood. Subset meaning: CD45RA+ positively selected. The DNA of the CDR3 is TGTGCCAGTAGTACCAGGACAGGGGGCCCCGGGGAGCTGTTTTTT. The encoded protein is CASSTRTGGPGELFF.